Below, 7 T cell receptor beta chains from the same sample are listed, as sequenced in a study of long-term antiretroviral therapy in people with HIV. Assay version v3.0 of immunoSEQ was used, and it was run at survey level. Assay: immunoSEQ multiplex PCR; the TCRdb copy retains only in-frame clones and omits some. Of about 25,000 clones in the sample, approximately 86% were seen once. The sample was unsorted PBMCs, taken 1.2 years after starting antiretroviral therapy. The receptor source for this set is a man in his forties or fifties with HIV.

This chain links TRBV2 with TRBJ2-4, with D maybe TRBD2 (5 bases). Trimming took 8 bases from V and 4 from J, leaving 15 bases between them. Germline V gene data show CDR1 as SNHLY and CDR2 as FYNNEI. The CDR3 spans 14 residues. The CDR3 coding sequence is TGTGCCAGCGGCGGGCAAGCCCCAAAAAACATTCAGTACTTC. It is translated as CASGGQAPKNIQYF.

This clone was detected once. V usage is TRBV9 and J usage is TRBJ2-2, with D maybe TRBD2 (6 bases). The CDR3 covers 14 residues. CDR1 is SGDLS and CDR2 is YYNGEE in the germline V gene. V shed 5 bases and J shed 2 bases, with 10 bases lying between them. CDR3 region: CASRPGENTGELFF. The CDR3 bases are TGTGCCAGCAGACCGGGGGAAAACACCGGGGAGCTGTTTTTT.

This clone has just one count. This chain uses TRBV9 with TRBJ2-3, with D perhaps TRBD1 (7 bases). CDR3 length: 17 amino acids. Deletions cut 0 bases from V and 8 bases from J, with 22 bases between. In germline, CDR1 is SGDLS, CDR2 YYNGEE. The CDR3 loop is CASSVAGSGQVRGTQYF. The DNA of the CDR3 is TGTGCCAGCAGCGTAGCCGGGTCAGGACAGGTGCGGGGTACGCAGTATTTT. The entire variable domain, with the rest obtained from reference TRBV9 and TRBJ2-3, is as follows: DSGVTQTPKHLITATGQRVTLRCSPRSGDLSVYWYQQSLDQGLQFLIQYYNGEERAKGNILERFSAQQFPDLHSELNLSSLELGDSALYFCASSVAGSGQVRGTQYFGPGTRLTVL.

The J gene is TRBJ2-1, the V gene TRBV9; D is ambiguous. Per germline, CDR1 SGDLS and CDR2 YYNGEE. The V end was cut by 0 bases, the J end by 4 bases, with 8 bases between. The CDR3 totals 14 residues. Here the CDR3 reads CASSVDTTYNEQFF. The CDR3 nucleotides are TGTGCCAGCAGCGTAGACACTACTTACAATGAGCAGTTCTTC.

The CDR3 DNA reads TGTGCCAGCTCCGGGACAGGGGTTCATGAAAAACTGTTTTTT. It yields the protein CASSGTGVHEKLFF. The rearrangement uses TRBV2 and TRBJ1-4; the match to TRBD1 covers 10 bases. This CDR3 has 14 amino acids. CDR1 and CDR2 (germline): SNHLY, FYNNEI. With V trimmed by 8 bases and J by 6 bases, 6 bases remained unmatched.

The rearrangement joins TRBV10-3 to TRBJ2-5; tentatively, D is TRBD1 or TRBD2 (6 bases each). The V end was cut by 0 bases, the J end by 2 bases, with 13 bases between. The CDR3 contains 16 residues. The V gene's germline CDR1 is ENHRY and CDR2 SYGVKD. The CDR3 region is CAISESTGGGQETQYF. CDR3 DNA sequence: TGTGCCATCAGTGAGTCGACAGGAGGAGGGCAAGAGACCCAGTACTTC.

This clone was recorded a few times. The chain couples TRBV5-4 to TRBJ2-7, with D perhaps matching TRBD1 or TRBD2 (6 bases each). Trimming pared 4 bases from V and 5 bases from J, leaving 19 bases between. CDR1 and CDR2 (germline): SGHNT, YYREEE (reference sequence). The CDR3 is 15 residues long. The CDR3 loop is CASSQAGQGIHEQYF. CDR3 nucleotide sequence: TGTGCCAGCAGCCAGGCGGGGCAGGGGATCCACGAGCAGTACTTC.